This T cell receptor beta chain was sequenced during a study of control samples from healthy donors and cancer patients. V was clipped by 0 bases and J by 0 bases, with 9 bases between them. The CDR3 length is 15 residues. The germline CDR1 and CDR2 sequences are SEHNR and FQNEAQ (reference sequence). Produced via immunoSEQ multiplex PCR; TCRdb's table is partial and in-frame only. The table includes some 140,000 clones, 80% to 90% detected once. This receptor was taken from a woman aged 25 to 39 in good health. This rearrangement joins TRBV7-9 to TRBJ2-7; unclear D gene. The specimen sequenced was blood. For the CDR3, the DNA is TGTGCCAGCAGCTTAGCGCGATCCAGCTCCTACGAGCAGTACTTC. Protein sequence: CASSLARSSSYEQYF. The full variable domain, rest sourced from reference TRBV7-9 and TRBJ2-7, is DTGVSQNPRHKITKRGQNVTFRCDPISEHNRLYWYRQTLGQGPEFLTYFQNEAQLEKSRLLSDRFSAERPKGSFSTLEIQRTEQGDSAMYLCASSLARSSSYEQYFGPGTRLTVT.